This TCR beta chain was found in a study of cytomegalovirus exposure and HLA in healthy donors. The overall study: One earlier analysis, a look at about 179 million T cells, found roughly 110 million unique TCR beta sequences.

The PCR contained 60 Vbeta and 13 Jbeta primers. Generated by immunoSEQ multiplex PCR, the TCRdb table keeps only in-frame clones and is missing some. The sample gives fewer than 40,000 clones, 86% of which show up once; roughly 11% is in the top ten. Unmatched junction bases numbered 6, after V lost 1 base and J lost 4 bases. The CDR3 runs to 15 residues. Germline assignment: CDR1 SGHTA and CDR2 FQGNSA. The study, taken as a whole, reports: An Asian-associated ancestry cluster reportedly showed fewer N-insertions than the roughly 670-donor mean in a later analysis.

Points on this clone: Its antigen is unidentified.

The V and J genes are TRBV7-2 and TRBJ1-2; 7 nucleotides line up with TRBD1. The receptor was derived from a middle-aged woman in good health and CMV-seropositive. Sequenced sample: PBMCs. CDR3 protein: CASSLVGTALYGYTF. Here the CDR3 DNA reads TGTGCCAGCAGCTTAGTTGGGACAGCACTCTATGGCTACACCTTC. Full variable domain (rest looked up from reference TRBV7-2 and TRBJ1-2): GAGVSQSPSNKVTEKGKDVELRCDPISGHTALYWYRQSLGQGLEFLIYFQGNSAPDKSGLPSDRFSAERTGGSVSTLTIQRTQQEDSAVYLCASSLVGTALYGYTFGSGTRLTVV.